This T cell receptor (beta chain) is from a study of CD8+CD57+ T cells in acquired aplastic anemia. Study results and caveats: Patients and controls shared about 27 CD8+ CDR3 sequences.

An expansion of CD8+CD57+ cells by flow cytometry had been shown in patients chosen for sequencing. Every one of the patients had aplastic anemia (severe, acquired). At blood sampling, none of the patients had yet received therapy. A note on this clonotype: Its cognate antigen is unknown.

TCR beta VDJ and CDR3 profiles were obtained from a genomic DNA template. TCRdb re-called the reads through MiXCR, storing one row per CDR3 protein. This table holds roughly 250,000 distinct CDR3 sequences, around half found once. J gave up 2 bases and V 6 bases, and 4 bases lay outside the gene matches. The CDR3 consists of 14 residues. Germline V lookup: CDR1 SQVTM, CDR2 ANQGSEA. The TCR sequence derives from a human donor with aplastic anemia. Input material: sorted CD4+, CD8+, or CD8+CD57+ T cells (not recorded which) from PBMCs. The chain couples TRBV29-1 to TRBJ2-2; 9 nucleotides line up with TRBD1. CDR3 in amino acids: CSVPTGGNTGELFF. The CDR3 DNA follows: TGCAGCGTCCCGACAGGGGGAAACACCGGGGAGCTGTTTTTT.